This T cell receptor beta chain originates from a study of blood T cells in healthy people across ages. With a J-beta primer mix and a sample-barcoded 5' primer, a second PCR ran about 7 to 12 cycles. TCRdb re-called the 5' RACE reads through MiXCR, storing one row per CDR3 protein. Altogether approximately 810,000 distinct CDR3 sequences are present, 29% being singletons, with the ten largest covering approximately 15%. The CDR3 spans 14 residues. V was shortened by 6 bases and J by 4 bases, with 16 bases between the two germline ends. Germline V gene data show CDR1 as KGHSH and CDR2 as LQKENI. At least ten counts were recorded for this clonotype.

Material: blood. The chain combines TRBV18 with TRBJ2-7; D possibly corresponds to TRBD2 (6 bases). The source is a woman over 75 in good health. CDR3 bases: TGTGCCAGCTCCCTTAATCGGGACTCGTACGAGCAGTACTTC. Protein product: CASSLNRDSYEQYF. The full variable domain, with the rest looked up from reference TRBV18 and TRBJ2-7, is NAGVMQNPRHLVRRRGQEARLRCSPMKGHSHVYWYRQLPEEGLKFMVYLQKENIIDESGMPKERFSAEFPKEGPSILRIQQVVRGDSAAYFCASSLNRDSYEQYFGPGTRLTVT.